This entry lists 27 T cell receptor beta chains sequenced from one sample in a study of cytomegalovirus exposure and HLA in healthy donors (TCRdb year 2017). The library was produced with the immunoSEQ multiplex PCR assay. For the multiplex PCR, a mixture combining 60 forward primers for TCR Vbeta segments and 13 reverse primers for TCR Jbeta segments was used. Sourced from immuneACCESS, this table was stored by TCRdb with only in-frame sequences that have V and J called. A share of the clones is absent; for the studies checked, an unresolved V gene accounts for under half, and the remainder has no known explanation. Within this sample are roughly 120,000 clones, with approximately 79% of them counted one time only. The top ten clonotypes cover 15% to 20% of the sample. Sample: PBMCs. The receptors shown here come from a man in his fifties in good health and CMV-seropositive.

The rearrangement links TRBV4-3 to TRBJ1-1; D is perhaps TRBD1 (5 bases). V gave up 4 bases and J gave up 3 bases, with 9 bases separating them. Germline assignment: CDR1 LGHNA and CDR2 YSLEER. CDR3 length: 13 residues. This CDR3 reads CASSRIRDTEAFF. DNA of the CDR3: TGCGCCAGCAGCCGTATCAGGGACACTGAAGCTTTCTTT.

The V call is TRBV6-5, the J call TRBJ1-1, with D hard to call. V shed 2 bases and J shed 1 base, with 14 bases lying between them. The CDR3 totals 16 residues. In germline, CDR1 is MNHEY, CDR2 SVGAGI. The CDR3 bases are TGTGCCAGCAGTTACCCTATCGGGAAGGGGAACACTGAAGCTTTCTTT. It encodes CASSYPIGKGNTEAFF.

CDR3 protein: CASSLGDRGPQPQHF. DNA for the CDR3: TGTGCCAGCAGTTTGGGGGACAGGGGGCCTCAGCCCCAGCATTTT. The genes are TRBV27 and TRBJ1-5; 12 bases fit TRBD1. Trimming cost V 3 bases and J 6 bases; bases outside gene matches: 3. Germline V CDR1 and CDR2: MNHEY, SMNVEV (reference sequence). The CDR3 covers 15 residues.

V and J are TRBV7-8 and TRBJ1-4; D is possibly TRBD1 (6 bases). The germline CDR1 and CDR2 sequences are SGHVS and FQNEAQ. This CDR3 contains 14 residues. V was cut by 8 bases and J by 4 bases, with 14 bases left in between. As DNA, the CDR3 is TGTGCCAGCTCGGGAAGGGGGTATAATGAAAAACTGTTTTTT. It yields the protein CASSGRGYNEKLFF.

In DNA, the CDR3 is TGTGCCAGCAGCTTAGCGCAGGCGGGAGGGCGTAATGAGCAGTTCTTC. Protein product: CASSLAQAGGRNEQFF. The chain combines TRBV7-6 with TRBJ2-1; 9 nucleotides line up with TRBD2. The junction had 7 bases not matched to a gene; V was cut back by 0 bases and J by 7 bases. This CDR3 is 16 amino acids long. The germline V gene encodes CDR1 SGHVS and CDR2 FNYEAQ.

The DNA for the CDR3 is TGTGCCAGGAGCTACGAGCAGTACTTC. It is translated as CARSYEQYF. The chain couples TRBV28 to TRBJ2-7; no clear D. Per the germline V gene, CDR1 is MDHEN and CDR2 is SYDVKM. Trimming pared 9 bases from V and 3 bases from J, leaving 3 bases between. The CDR3 totals 9 residues.

This clone has only one observation. The rearrangement uses TRBV7-8 and TRBJ2-7; D might be TRBD1 (5 bases). The V end lost 1 base, the J end lost 2 bases, and 18 bases lay between the germline ends. CDR3 length: 17 residues. Per the germline V gene, CDR1 is SGHVS and CDR2 is FQNEAQ. The CDR3 DNA is TGTGCCAGCAGCTTAGTGGGGCCCCAGATCGTCGCCTACGAGCAGTACTTC. As protein: CASSLVGPQIVAYEQYF.

This chain uses TRBV11-3 with TRBJ2-5; 8 nucleotides align to TRBD2. The V and J ends lost 5 bases and 1 base, in that order; junction bases with no gene match: 3. This CDR3 is built from 14 residues. In germline, CDR1 is SGHNT, CDR2 YENEEA. The CDR3 nucleotides read TGTGCCAGCAGCCTACTAGCGGCCCAAGAGACCCAGTACTTC. It yields the protein CASSLLAAQETQYF.

V gene TRBV9 combines with J gene TRBJ2-5; 7 positions match TRBD2. The CDR3 has 14 amino acids. Germline assignment: CDR1 SGDLS and CDR2 YYNGEE. Trimming at V came to 5 bases and at J to 3 bases, leaving 7 bases not matched to a gene. CDR3 nucleotide sequence: TGTGCCAGCAGGGAACGGGGGAGGGAAGAGACCCAGTACTTC. Translation gives CASRERGREETQYF.

This clone was seen just once. This chain connects TRBV7-9 to TRBJ2-1, with no clear D. Germline V gene data show CDR1 as SEHNR and CDR2 as FQNEAQ (reference sequence). There are 17 residues in the CDR3. The V end was cut by 1 base, the J end by 5 bases, with 18 bases between. The CDR3 DNA reads TGTGCCAGCAGCTTAGACGGTACTACAAGCTATAACAATGAGCAGTTCTTC. As protein: CASSLDGTTSYNNEQFF.

The chain recombines TRBV5-1 with TRBJ2-7, with TRBD1 identical over 12 bases. Germline V lookup: CDR1 SGHRS, CDR2 YFSETQ. The CDR3 totals 13 residues. The trim removed 5 bases at V and 5 bases at J, leaving 2 bases unmatched. The CDR3 sequence: CASRGQGADEQYF. The CDR3 nucleotides are TGCGCCAGCAGGGGACAGGGGGCGGACGAGCAGTACTTC. Variable domain in full (rest from reference TRBV5-1 and TRBJ2-7): KAGVTQTPRYLIKTRGQQVTLSCSPISGHRSVSWYQQTPGQGLQFLFEYFSETQRNKGNFPGRFSGRQFSNSRSEMNVSTLELGDSALYLCASRGQGADEQYFGPGTRLTVT.

This clone was found a few times. This chain uses TRBV6-5 with TRBJ2-7; 10 bases match TRBD1. Germline V gene sequence: CDR1 MNHEY, CDR2 SVGAGI. CDR3 length: 14 residues. Trimming at V came to 8 bases and at J to 5 bases, leaving 9 bases not matched to a gene. CDR3 region: CASSRTGGVDEQYF. The CDR3 DNA sequence: TGTGCCAGCTCGAGGACAGGGGGAGTGGACGAGCAGTACTTC.

By its share, this clone is large (0.1 to 1%). J is TRBJ2-3 and V is TRBV27, with no clear D. V gave up 6 bases and J gave up 2 bases, with 12 bases separating them. The CDR3 totals 14 residues. CDR1 and CDR2 (germline): MNHEY, SMNVEV (reference sequence). CDR3 sequence reads: CASSPVSHTDTQYF. CDR3 DNA sequence: TGTGCCAGCAGCCCGGTGTCCCACACAGATACGCAGTATTTT.

This clone was observed once. This chain joins TRBV5-4 and TRBJ1-4; D is possibly TRBD1 (6 bases). The V and J ends lost 4 bases and 8 bases respectively, with 21 bases between them. The CDR3 has 16 amino acids. Germline V lookup: CDR1 SGHNT, CDR2 YYREEE (reference sequence). CDR3 DNA: TGTGCCAGCAGCGCAGGGGTGGGGACAAGAAGGGAAAAACTGTTTTTT. Amino acid sequence: CASSAGVGTRREKLFF.

The genes are TRBV6-5 and TRBJ2-2; 7 bases line up with TRBD1. V was pared by 4 bases and J by 5 bases, with 10 bases of the junction left unmatched. This CDR3 is 16 amino acids long. Germline CDR1 MNHEY, CDR2 SVGAGI. This CDR3 is CASSSSFRGQTGELFF. The CDR3 region has the DNA TGTGCCAGCAGTTCCTCGTTTAGGGGGCAAACCGGGGAGCTGTTTTTT.

This clone appeared a few times. This sequence joins TRBV7-2 and TRBJ2-5; 9 nucleotides agree with TRBD1. There are 16 residues in the CDR3. V gave up 5 bases and J gave up 6 bases; unmatched junction bases: 13. CDR1 SGHTA and CDR2 FQGNSA come from the germline V gene. CDR3: CASSLPGQGALKTQYF. In nucleotides, the CDR3 is TGTGCCAGCAGCCTTCCGGGACAGGGAGCTCTCAAGACCCAGTACTTC.

The chain employs TRBV11-3 and TRBJ2-3; 8 nucleotides agree with TRBD2. Trimming at V came to 3 bases and at J to 2 bases, leaving 4 bases not matched to a gene. The CDR3 runs 15 residues. CDR1 is SGHNT, CDR2 YENEEA, per germline. CDR3: CASSFSGTNTDTQYF. CDR3 in DNA: TGTGCCAGCAGCTTTAGCGGGACTAACACAGATACGCAGTATTTT. The whole variable domain, filled in from reference TRBV11-3 and TRBJ2-3, reads EAGVVQSPRYKIIEKKQPVAFWCNPISGHNTLYWYLQNLGQGPELLIRYENEEAVDDSQLPKDRFSAERLKGVDSTLKIQPAELGDSAVYLCASSFSGTNTDTQYFGPGTRLTVL.

V usage is TRBV19 and J usage is TRBJ2-3, with 10 positions matching TRBD2. Germline CDR1 LNHDA, CDR2 SQIVND (reference sequence). Trimming removed 3 bases from V and 8 bases from J; junction bases left unmatched: 5. This CDR3 comprises 14 residues. The CDR3 is CASSIEREGRTQYF. CDR3 nucleotide sequence: TGTGCCAGTAGTATTGAGCGGGAGGGCCGTACGCAGTATTTT.

The chain couples TRBV5-5 to TRBJ1-6; 8 nucleotides match TRBD1. Losses at the gene ends were 0 bases for V and 7 bases for J; bases not matched to a gene: 6. The CDR3 runs 16 residues. Looked up from germline, CDR1 is SGHKS and CDR2 is YYEKEE (reference sequence). The CDR3 DNA follows: TGTGCCAGCAGCTTGGCCGGGTCAGGGGGCAATTCACCCCTCCACTTT. Translating gives CASSLAGSGGNSPLHF.

The chain uses TRBV29-1 and TRBJ1-2, with 7 bases matching TRBD1. The CDR3 extends over 11 amino acids. Per the germline V gene, CDR1 is SQVTM and CDR2 is ANQGSEA. Trimming removed 5 bases from V and 7 bases from J; junction bases left unmatched: 4. The CDR3 bases are TGCAGCGTTCGACAGGGACTTGGCTACACCTTC. It encodes CSVRQGLGYTF.

This rearrangement joins TRBV18 to TRBJ2-2; possibly TRBD1 for D (6 bases). V lost 3 bases and J lost 1, with 9 bases in between. Germline V gives CDR1 KGHSH, CDR2 LQKENI. The CDR3 is 15 residues long. The CDR3 sequence: CASSPTGMNTGELFF. As DNA, the CDR3 is TGTGCCAGCTCACCGACAGGAATGAACACCGGGGAGCTGTTTTTT.

The CDR3 region has the DNA TGTGCCAGCAGCTTCTACAGGGTTTCGGACTATGGCTACACCTTC. It translates to CASSFYRVSDYGYTF. The chain combines TRBV7-2 with TRBJ1-2, with TRBD1 as a possible D gene (6 bases). Per germline, CDR1 SGHTA and CDR2 FQGNSA. V was shortened by 3 bases and J by 3 bases, with 14 bases between the two germline ends. CDR3 length: 15 residues.

In nucleotides, the CDR3 is TGCGCCAGCAGCCAAGACAGGGCCGCAAACACCGGGGAGCTGTTTTTT. This encodes CASSQDRAANTGELFF. The chain joins TRBV4-3 to TRBJ2-2; possibly TRBD1 for D (5 bases). Trimming removed 0 bases from V and 2 bases from J, with 10 bases in between. CDR3 length equals 16 residues. Germline CDR1 is LGHNA and CDR2 is YSLEER.

The rearrangement links TRBV10-3 to TRBJ2-1, with 8 bases lining up with TRBD1. Germline CDR1 is ENHRY and CDR2 is SYGVKD. This CDR3 contains 13 residues. The junction had 10 bases not matched to a gene; V was cut back by 3 bases and J by 15 bases. The CDR3 DNA sequence: TGTGCCATCAGTGAACTTACAGGACAGGGTTGGTTCTTC. It translates to CAISELTGQGWFF.

In DNA form, the CDR3 reads TGTGCCAGCGCCAGGGGGACTGAAGCTTTCTTT. As protein: CASARGTEAFF. The genes are TRBV6-5 and TRBJ1-1, with 7 bases that match TRBD1. Germline-derived CDR1 and CDR2 are MNHEY and SVGAGI. The V and J ends lost 8 bases and 5 bases, in that order; junction bases with no gene match: 2. This CDR3 spans 11 amino acids.

V and J are TRBV5-1 and TRBJ2-3; TRBD1 matches at 8 bases. After removal of 7 bases from V and 4 bases from J, the junction contained 14 bases not matched to a gene. This CDR3 spans 16 amino acids. Per the germline V gene, CDR1 is SGHRS and CDR2 is YFSETQ. CDR3 loop: CASARNGQGASDTQYF. CDR3 DNA: TGCGCCAGCGCTAGGAACGGGCAGGGGGCTTCAGATACGCAGTATTTT.

The chain links TRBV7-2 to TRBJ1-5; no clear D. CDR3 length equals 15 residues. V was shortened by 5 bases and J by 0 bases, with 11 bases between the two germline ends. CDR1 SGHTA and CDR2 FQGNSA come from the germline V gene. CDR3 sequence (DNA): TGTGCCAGCAGCGACATTGGCGTTAGCAATCAGCCCCAGCATTTT. This sequence encodes CASSDIGVSNQPQHF.